This TCR beta chain was recovered during a study of blood T cell repertoires in COVID-19. Study summary: Donors in the United States, Italy and Spain gave samples during acute or convalescent COVID-19. From T cells, B-cell-depleted T cells, or PBMCs came the material, which was cDNA or gDNA.

In the study's own analysis: Reference gene primer amplification in the assay estimated nucleated cell counts. Sequencing was performed with immunoSEQ multiplex PCR; in TCRdb, only in-frame clones are kept and a portion is missing. V, J and clone size derive from that table, while D and trimming were established from the DNA sequence. Of about 240,000 clones in the sample, approximately 78% were seen once. This CDR3 is built from 16 residues. Germline V gives CDR1 LNHDA, CDR2 SQIVND (reference sequence). The V end was cut by 5 bases, the J end by 1 base, with 15 bases between. Sequencing used peripheral blood. The gene calls are TRBV19 and TRBJ1-5, with a weak D call TRBD1 (5 bases). The clonotype comes from an older woman with active or convalescent COVID-19. This CDR3 reads CASSPTGRGSNQPQHF. The CDR3 DNA sequence: TGTGCCAGTAGTCCCACCGGGAGGGGCAGCAATCAGCCCCAGCATTTT.